This T cell receptor beta chain was captured in a study of blood T cell repertoires in COVID-19. In the study overall: Sites across the United States, Italy and Spain contributed samples from acute and convalescent COVID-19. Nucleic acid was either cDNA or gDNA, and it came from T cells, B-cell-depleted T cells, or PBMCs.

How the authors handled the data: Reference gene primers were amplified, and this amplification served to estimate nucleated cell counts. Clones were read by immunoSEQ multiplex PCR, and TCRdb kept only the in-frame ones, dropping some. V and J calls and clone size come straight from that table; D and trimming were deduced from the DNA. The profile shows around 120,000 clones, roughly 85% of them singletons. Trimming at V came to 6 bases and at J to 7 bases, leaving 6 bases not matched to a gene. The CDR3 runs to 12 residues. CDR1 and CDR2 (germline): SQVTM, ANQGSEA. This sequence originates from a human donor in a cohort sampled during active COVID-19. Source material: peripheral blood. The chain is built from TRBV29-1 and TRBJ1-1, with TRBD1 matching over 9 bases. CDR3 DNA: TGCAGCGTAACAGGGGGCGGAGGTGAAGCTTTCTTT. Residues: CSVTGGGGEAFF. Based on the CDR3 plus reference TRBV29-1 and TRBJ1-1, the full variable domain is SAVISQKPSRDICQRGTSLTIQCQVDSQVTMMFWYRQQPGQSLTLIATANQGSEATYESGFVIDKFPISRPNLTFSTLTVSNMSPEDSSIYLCSVTGGGGEAFFGQGTRLTVV.